In this sample, the clone carrying this T cell receptor (beta chain) turned up many times. Its antigen remains unidentified. TCRdb used MiXCR to reprocess the reads, holding one entry per CDR3 protein. The sample contains about 830,000 distinct CDR3 sequences, 30% to 35% of which appear only once. The V end lost 4 bases, the J end lost 2 bases, and 10 bases lay between the germline ends. The germline CDR1 and CDR2 sequences are SGHVS and FQNEAQ. The CDR3 is 14 residues long. This specimen belongs to a study of T cell repertoires in cytomegalovirus infection. Study-level results: Clonotypes of TCR beta that were HLA-C-restricted and CMV-specific dominated the ex vivo response.

The source of this sequence is a human donor in good health (CMV status not recorded). Some clones in this sample may be carry-over from other donors' samples. V gene TRBV7-8 combines with J gene TRBJ2-3, with D uncertain. Specimen: cultured CD8+ T cells from PBMCs, collected from culture after CMV antigen stimulation. The CDR3 bases are TGTGCCAGCAGCTCCTTACCCGTCACAGATACGCAGTATTTT. It is translated as CASSSLPVTDTQYF.